This TCR beta chain was recorded in a study of post-analysis software for immune sequencing data. Study-wide context: Disease trajectories encompassed relapsing-remitting, secondary progressive and progressive-relapsing multiple sclerosis. General study points: Controls' normalized Chao1 diversity significantly exceeded that of multiple sclerosis patients.

With respect to this clonotype: Its antigen is unidentified.

TCR beta libraries were prepared from cDNA with unique molecular identifiers. Once about 0.9 to 11 million T cells were used, roughly 0.5 million cDNA molecules resulted. From the PCR reads, TCRdb called clonotypes with MiXCR, one entry per CDR3 protein. The sample records about 160,000 distinct CDR3 sequences, roughly 40% being singletons. The clonotype was recovered from a girl under 18 with multiple sclerosis. The starting material was blood, obtained after autologous hematopoietic stem cell transplantation.

In DNA, the CDR3 is TGTGCCAGCAGCGGCGGGAGGGCGGCAGATACGCAGTATTTT. Translation gives CASSGGRAADTQYF. The genes are TRBV7-3 and TRBJ2-3; TRBD2 matches 9 bases. Germline V lookup: CDR1 SGHTA, CDR2 FQGTGA. The CDR3 covers 14 residues. With 5 bases clipped from V and 4 bases from J, the junction kept 4 bases outside the gene matches.